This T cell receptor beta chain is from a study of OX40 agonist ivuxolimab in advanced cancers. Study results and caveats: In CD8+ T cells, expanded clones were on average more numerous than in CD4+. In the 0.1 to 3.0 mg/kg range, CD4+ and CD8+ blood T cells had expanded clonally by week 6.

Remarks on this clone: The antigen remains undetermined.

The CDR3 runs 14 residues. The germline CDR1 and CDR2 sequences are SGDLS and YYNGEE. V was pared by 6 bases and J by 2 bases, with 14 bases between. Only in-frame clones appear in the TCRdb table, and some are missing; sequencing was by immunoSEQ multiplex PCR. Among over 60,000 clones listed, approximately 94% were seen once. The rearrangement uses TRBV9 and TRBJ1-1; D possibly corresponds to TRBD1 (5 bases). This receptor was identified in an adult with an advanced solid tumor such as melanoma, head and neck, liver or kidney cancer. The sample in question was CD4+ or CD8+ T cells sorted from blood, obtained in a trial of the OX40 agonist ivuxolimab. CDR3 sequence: CASNVGEPNTEAFF. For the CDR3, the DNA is TGTGCCAGCAACGTGGGGGAGCCTAACACTGAAGCTTTCTTT.